The 8 T cell receptor beta chains in this list originate from one sample, sequenced in a study of monozygotic twins with inflammatory bowel disease. Reprocessing the 5' RACE reads, TCRdb reports a single entry for every CDR3 protein and omits DNA. This sample contains about 380,000 distinct CDR3 sequences. Sequencing used blood. These receptors originate from a human donor with ulcerative colitis or Crohn's disease, or a healthy co-twin of an affected twin (not recorded which).

This chain links TRBV6-1 with TRBJ2-4; TCRdb returns TRBD2, unconfirmable since there is no DNA. CDR3 length: 15 amino acids. Germline CDR1 reads MNHNS; CDR2 reads SASEGT. The CDR3 protein is CASSEGAGPWGIQYF.

This sequence joins TRBV6-1 and TRBJ1-1; TCRdb's assignment of TRBD1 cannot be checked, as there is no DNA. The CDR3 sequence is 14 residues long. Germline V gene sequence: CDR1 MNHNS, CDR2 SASEGT. The CDR3 sequence: CASIPDRVSLEAFF.

CDR3 protein: CASSPGPLGYTF. The rearrangement joins TRBV27 to TRBJ1-2. The CDR3 runs 12 residues. The germline gives CDR1 MNHEY, CDR2 SMNVEV (reference sequence).

Here the CDR3 reads CATSGGSRDRDLNEAFF. The V gene is TRBV24-1, the J gene TRBJ1-1; TCRdb indicates TRBD1, and absent DNA this call remains unverified. CDR3 length: 17 residues. Per germline, CDR1 KGHDR and CDR2 SFDVKD.

V gene TRBV2 combines with J gene TRBJ2-7. Germline V gene data show CDR1 as SNHLY and CDR2 as FYNNEI. The CDR3 spans 13 residues. The CDR3: CASKRLNSYEQYF. The whole variable domain, remainder taken from reference TRBV2 and TRBJ2-7, is EPEVTQTPSHQVTQMGQEVILRCVPISNHLYFYWYRQILGQKVEFLVSFYNNEISEKSEIFDDQFSVERPDGSNFTLKIRSTKLEDSAMYFCASKRLNSYEQYFGPGTRLTVT.

The gene calls are TRBV12-3 or TRBV12-4 and TRBJ2-7. The CDR3 has 14 residues. Here the CDR3 reads CASSLEVPPYEQYF.

The rearrangement links TRBV5-6 to TRBJ2-1; the D call of TRBD1 rests on TCRdb alone, since no DNA is present to check it. Per germline, CDR1 SGHDT and CDR2 YYEEEE. This CDR3 has 16 residues. This chain's CDR3 is CASFPATGGRYNEQFF.

J is TRBJ2-6 and V is TRBV6-2 or TRBV6-3; the TCRdb D gene call, TRBD2, has no DNA to confirm it. Per germline, CDR1 MNHEY and CDR2 SVGEGT. The CDR3 has 17 amino acids. The chain's CDR3 is CASSPSDSPYWANVLTF.